The 13 T cell receptor beta chains presented below share a single source sample, sequenced in a study of cytomegalovirus exposure and HLA in healthy donors. TCRdb keeps only in-frame clones here, not all; method: immunoSEQ multiplex PCR. Of 170,000 or so clones in the sample, approximately 84% were seen once. The material sequenced was PBMCs. Every receptor here comes from a woman aged 18-35 years in good health and CMV-seropositive.

This clone has only a few counts. The chain couples TRBV15 to TRBJ1-2; D is unclear. Germline CDR1 is LNHNV and CDR2 is YYDKDF (reference sequence). This CDR3 is built from 15 residues. V lost 4 bases, J lost 3 bases, and 15 bases lay in between. CDR3 protein: CATSISGAVHYGYTF. CDR3 in DNA: TGTGCCACCAGCATTTCAGGTGCTGTTCACTATGGCTACACCTTC.

The chain couples TRBV4-3 to TRBJ2-5; tentatively, D is TRBD2 (6 bases). Germline CDR1 LGHNA, CDR2 YSLEER. There are 17 residues in the CDR3. Trimming left V 0 bases short and J 5 bases short, with 19 bases between. The CDR3 protein is CASSQDGRGASGETQYF. DNA of the CDR3: TGCGCCAGCAGCCAAGATGGGCGGGGCGCCTCTGGGGAGACCCAGTACTTC.

The chain recombines TRBV4-3 with TRBJ1-1, with TRBD1 as a possible D gene (6 bases). Deletions cut 6 bases from V and 4 bases from J, with 12 bases between. CDR1 LGHNA and CDR2 YSLEER come from the germline V gene. CDR3 size: 13 residues. CDR3 nucleotides: TGCGCCAGCAGAGGACAGATGACCACTGAAGCTTTCTTT. As protein: CASRGQMTTEAFF.

The chain uses TRBV5-1 and TRBJ2-5; 7 bases are shared with TRBD2. V dropped 5 bases and J dropped 7; count of bases not matched to a gene: 11. The germline gives CDR1 SGHRS, CDR2 YFSETQ. This CDR3 has 14 residues. The CDR3 is CASSSGGTFGTQYF. In DNA, the CDR3 is TGCGCCAGCAGTTCGGGGGGTACGTTCGGGACCCAGTACTTC.

The J gene is TRBJ1-4, the V gene TRBV9; D is possibly TRBD1 (6 bases). Trimming removed 4 bases from V and 7 bases from J, with 14 bases in between. This CDR3 contains 14 residues. Germline assignment: CDR1 SGDLS and CDR2 YYNGEE. CDR3 sequence reads: CASSPRGAREKLFF. The DNA for the CDR3 is TGTGCCAGCAGCCCCCGGGGGGCCCGTGAAAAACTGTTTTTT. The full variable domain, rest sourced from reference TRBV9 and TRBJ1-4, is DSGVTQTPKHLITATGQRVTLRCSPRSGDLSVYWYQQSLDQGLQFLIQYYNGEERAKGNILERFSAQQFPDLHSELNLSSLELGDSALYFCASSPRGAREKLFFGSGTQLSVL.

The chain employs TRBV11-2 and TRBJ1-1, with no clear D. This CDR3 region has 13 residues. Deletions cut 3 bases from V and 7 bases from J, with 12 bases between. The V gene's germline CDR1 is SGHAT and CDR2 FQNNGV. The CDR3 is CASSFSQTDEAFF. CDR3 DNA: TGTGCCAGCAGCTTTTCACAAACCGATGAAGCTTTCTTT.

The DNA for the CDR3 is TGTGCCAGCAGTTCCACAGGGAGCTATGGCTACACCTTC. Encoded protein: CASSSTGSYGYTF. V gene TRBV2 combines with J gene TRBJ1-2, with D perhaps matching TRBD1 (6 bases). The CDR3 is 13 residues long. The V and J ends lost 5 bases and 4 bases respectively, with 11 bases between them. Germline V lookup: CDR1 SNHLY, CDR2 FYNNEI.

V gene TRBV6-1 combines with J gene TRBJ2-6; the match to TRBD1 covers 7 bases. The CDR3 sequence is 15 residues long. V was pared by 6 bases and J by 0 bases, with 2 bases of the junction left unmatched. Germline CDR1 and CDR2: MNHNS and SASEGT. DNA of the CDR3: TGTGCCAGCAGGGGACAGTTCTCTGGGGCCAACGTCCTGACTTTC. Translation gives CASRGQFSGANVLTF.

CDR3 nucleotides: TGTGCCGCCAAAGAGACCGGCGGGACTGAAGCTTTCTTT. This codes for CAAKETGGTEAFF. This chain uses TRBV7-9 with TRBJ1-1, with D uncertain. Germline lookup yields CDR1 SEHNR and CDR2 FQNEAQ (reference sequence). The CDR3 extends over 13 amino acids. Trimming left V 11 bases short and J 5 bases short, with 18 bases between.

This clone was seen more than once but under ten times. The chain employs TRBV2 and TRBJ1-2, with no clear D. Germline V CDR1 and CDR2: SNHLY, FYNNEI. This CDR3 has 13 residues. Trimming stripped 3 bases from V and 0 bases from J, with 5 bases between. The DNA of the CDR3 is TGTGCCAGCAGTGACAATGCTAACTATGGCTACACCTTC. Its protein product is CASSDNANYGYTF. Using reference TRBV2 and TRBJ1-2 for the parts outside the CDR3, the full variable domain is EPEVTQTPSHQVTQMGQEVILRCVPISNHLYFYWYRQILGQKVEFLVSFYNNEISEKSEIFDDQFSVERPDGSNFTLKIRSTKLEDSAMYFCASSDNANYGYTFGSGTRLTVV.

This clone occurred once. The chain employs TRBV27 and TRBJ2-3; perhaps TRBD1 as D (5 bases). V lost 2 bases, J lost 2 bases, and 14 bases lay in between. This CDR3 contains 16 residues. Germline values: CDR1 MNHEY, CDR2 SMNVEV (reference sequence). CDR3 bases: TGTGCCAGCAGTTTAAACCCAGGGCTTTCCACAGATACGCAGTATTTT. Translated, it gives CASSLNPGLSTDTQYF.

V is TRBV2 and J is TRBJ1-3; D uncertain. The germline V and J ends were trimmed by 8 bases and 1 base, with 6 bases remaining between them. Looked up from germline, CDR1 is SNHLY and CDR2 is FYNNEI. The CDR3 spans 12 residues. The CDR3 region is CASSPSGNTIYF. The DNA for the CDR3 is TGTGCCAGCTCCCCATCTGGAAACACCATATATTTT. The full variable domain, its missing parts supplied by reference TRBV2 and TRBJ1-3, is EPEVTQTPSHQVTQMGQEVILRCVPISNHLYFYWYRQILGQKVEFLVSFYNNEISEKSEIFDDQFSVERPDGSNFTLKIRSTKLEDSAMYFCASSPSGNTIYFGEGSWLTVV.

For the CDR3, the DNA is TGTGCCAGTCGTCCTTCGACCGGGACATCCCGCGGGAACACTGAAGCTTTCTTT. Translation gives CASRPSTGTSRGNTEAFF. This rearrangement joins TRBV7-9 to TRBJ1-1, with D maybe TRBD1 (6 bases). Trimming pared 9 bases from V and 1 base from J, leaving 27 bases between. The germline V gene has CDR1 SEHNR and CDR2 FQNEAQ (reference sequence). CDR3 size: 18 residues. Using reference TRBV7-9 and TRBJ1-1 for the parts outside the CDR3, the full variable domain is DTGVSQNPRHKITKRGQNVTFRCDPISEHNRLYWYRQTLGQGPEFLTYFQNEAQLEKSRLLSDRFSAERPKGSFSTLEIQRTEQGDSAMYLCASRPSTGTSRGNTEAFFGQGTRLTVV.